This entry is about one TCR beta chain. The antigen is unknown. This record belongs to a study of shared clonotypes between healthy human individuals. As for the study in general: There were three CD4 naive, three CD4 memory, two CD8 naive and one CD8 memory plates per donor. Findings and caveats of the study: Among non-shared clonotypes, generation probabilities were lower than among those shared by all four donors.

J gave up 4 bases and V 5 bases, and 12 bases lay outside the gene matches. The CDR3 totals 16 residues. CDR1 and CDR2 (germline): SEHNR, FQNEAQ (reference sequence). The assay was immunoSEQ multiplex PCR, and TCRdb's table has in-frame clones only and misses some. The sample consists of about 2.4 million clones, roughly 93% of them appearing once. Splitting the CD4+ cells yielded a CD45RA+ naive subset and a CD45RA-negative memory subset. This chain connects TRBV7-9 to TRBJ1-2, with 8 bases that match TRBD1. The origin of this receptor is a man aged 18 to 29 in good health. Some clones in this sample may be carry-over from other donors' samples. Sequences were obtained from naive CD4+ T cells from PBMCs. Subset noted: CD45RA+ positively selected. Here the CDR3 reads CASSPGGDRAGYGYTF. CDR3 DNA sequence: TGTGCCAGCAGCCCAGGGGGCGACAGGGCAGGCTATGGCTACACCTTC.